The TCR beta chain under discussion was sequenced for a study of shared clonotypes between healthy human individuals (dated by TCRdb to about 2020). General notes on the study: The cohort included a few men and a couple of women between 18 and 49 years of age. For each donor, CD4 naive and CD4 memory were each run on three plates, CD8 naive on two plates, and CD8 memory on one plate. The study deeply sequenced blood TCR repertoires of about 5 healthy adults to estimate repertoire size and the extent of clonotype sharing between individuals. Different laboratories and diverse techniques were used to prepare libraries and sequence TCR repertoires, to increase sequencing depth and limit assay-specific biases. Between about 0.85 and 8.9 billion PBMCs per donor were obtained by leukapheresis. What the authors observed across the whole study: Sampling was restricted to blood, and TCR repertoires in tissues likely differ from the TCR repertoires found in blood. Incomplete sequencing was indicated by rarefaction of sorted-subset datasets, despite the large sequencing depth. Pairwise subsampling indicated that sequencing depth was expected to affect the degree of clonotype sharing among donors. Higher generation probabilities were observed for clonotypes shared by all four sorted-subset donors than for non-shared clonotypes. Because the study included a small number of donors, the genetic and exposure-history diversity represented was limited. About 5% of naive CD4, around 3.5% of naive CD8, roughly 2.4% of memory CD4, and around 0.42% of memory CD8 clonotypes were shared across several donors. Naive subsets generally had larger estimated clonotype richness than memory subsets did.

Using the deep immunoSEQ assay, TCR CDR3 regions were amplified from genomic DNA by multiplex PCR. Extracted genomic DNA from each cell subset was spread evenly across all wells of several immunoSEQ 96-well plates, with each plate serving as a replicate. Each replicate PCR for sorted subsets received around 0.2 ug genomic DNA, equal to roughly 30,000 T cell genomes. Purified libraries were quantified with a Qubit 3.0 fluorometer, sized on a Bioanalyzer 2100, and re-quantified with the KAPA Library Quantification kit. Each immunoSEQ 96-well plate was sequenced on its own single-read 150-cycle Illumina NextSeq 550 flow cell. Per the source publication's procedure: Because the immunoSEQ output held only junctional sequences and lacked quality scores, the filtering could not match the filtering applied to full-length reads. Sequences were annotated with PyIR, a Python wrapper for IgBLAST v1.9, using IMGT germline references to assign V/J genes and CDR3. Reads with weak V/J assignments (E-value above 1e-6), missing CDR3, stop codons, out-of-frame junctions, or ambiguous translated residues were removed. V3J clonotypes were defined by identical inferred V gene, J gene, and CDR3 amino acid sequence. To compute the percentage overlap between repertoires, the number of shared unique clonotypes was divided by the size of the smaller repertoire. Richness of each repertoire was evaluated using RTK rarefaction, the Chao1 estimator, and Recon v2.1 estimates of unobserved clonotypes. For all TCRbeta clonotypes obtained by the gDNA method from a handful of donors, generation probabilities were computed with OLGA. This immuneACCESS table, as held by TCRdb, lists in-frame sequences with V and J called but not all clones. Of the missing ones, under half trace to an unresolved V gene in checked studies; the others have no known cause. V and J calls plus clone size are reproduced from that table; the DNA served to infer D and trimming. Within this sample are about 680,000 clones, with 92% of them counted one time only. 20% to 25% of the sample belongs to the ten largest clones.

CD8 naive samples consisted of CD45RO-negative cells that were positively selected for CCR7, yielding a CD45RA+CCR7+ population without TemRA cells. The donors were healthy, HIV-negative adults who had no recently reported acute infections or vaccinations. Only Caucasian adults living in Nashville, Tennessee, USA were represented among the donors. Blood was obtained by leukapheresis, after which PBMCs were separated by Ficoll-Histopaque density gradient centrifugation and cryopreserved in liquid nitrogen vapor phase. Analytical flow cytometry was used to check the purity and quantity of each magnetically sorted T cell population. Genomic DNA was isolated from every sorted fraction and measured by UV absorbance on a Nanodrop 2000c. A word on this clone: There is no known antigen for this receptor. No base quality values were provided; no much bigger clone lies one nucleotide off.

Taken from the germline V gene, the CDR1 and CDR2 loops are SGHTA and FQGNSA. The germline ends are 13 bases apart after V is trimmed by 1 base and J by 4 bases. Its CDR3 holds 15 amino acids, cysteine through phenylalanine. The retained sequence is limited to the CDR3, 45 bases, with the frame set at the first base. Recombination joined TRBV7-2 with TRBJ1-2, and the D gene may be TRBD1, 5 bases matching. The sequencing input was naive CD8+ T cells sorted from blood. Explained via the paper, the cell subset or site label denotes: CD45RA+CCR7+. The sequence came from a man aged 25-45 years in good health. The bases are TGTGCCAGCAGCTTAGATGCAGGGAGCGCCTATGGCTACACCTTC. It is translated as CASSLDAGSAYGYTF.